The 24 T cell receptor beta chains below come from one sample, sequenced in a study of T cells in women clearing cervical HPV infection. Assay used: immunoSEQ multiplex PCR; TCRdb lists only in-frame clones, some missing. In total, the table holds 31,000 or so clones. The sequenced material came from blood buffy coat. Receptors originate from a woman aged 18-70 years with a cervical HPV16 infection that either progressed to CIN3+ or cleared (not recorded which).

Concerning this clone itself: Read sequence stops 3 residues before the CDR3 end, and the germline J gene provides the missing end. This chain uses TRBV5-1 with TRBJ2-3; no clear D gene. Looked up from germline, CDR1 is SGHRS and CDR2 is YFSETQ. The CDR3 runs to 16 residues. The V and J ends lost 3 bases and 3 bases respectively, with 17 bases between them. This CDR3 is CASSSLSRKNTDTQYF. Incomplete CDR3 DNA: TGCGCCAGCAGCTCGTTGAGCAGGAAGAATACAGATACG.

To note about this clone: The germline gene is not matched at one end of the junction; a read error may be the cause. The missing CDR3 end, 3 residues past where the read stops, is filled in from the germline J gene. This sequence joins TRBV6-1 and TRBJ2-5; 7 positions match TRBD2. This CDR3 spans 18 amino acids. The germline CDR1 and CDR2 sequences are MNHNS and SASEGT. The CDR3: CASSEGPLLANRQETQYF. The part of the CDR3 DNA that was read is TGTGCCAGCAGCGAAGGCCCTCTACTAGCGAACCGTCAAGAGACC.

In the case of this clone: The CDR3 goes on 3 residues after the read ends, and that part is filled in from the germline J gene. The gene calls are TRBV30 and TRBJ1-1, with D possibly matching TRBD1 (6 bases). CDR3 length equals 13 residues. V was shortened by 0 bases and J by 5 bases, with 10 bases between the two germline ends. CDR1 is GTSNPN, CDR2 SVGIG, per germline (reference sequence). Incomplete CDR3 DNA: TGTGCCTGGAGTGTTCGGCAGGGGACTGAA. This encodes CAWSVRQGTE. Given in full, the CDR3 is CAWSVRQGTEAFF.

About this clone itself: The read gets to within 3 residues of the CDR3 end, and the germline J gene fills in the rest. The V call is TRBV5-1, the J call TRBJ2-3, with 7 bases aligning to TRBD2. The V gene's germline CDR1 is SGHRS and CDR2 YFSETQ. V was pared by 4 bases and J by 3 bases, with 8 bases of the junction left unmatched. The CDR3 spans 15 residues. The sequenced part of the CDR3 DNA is TGCGCCAGCAGCCCTAGCGGAGGGAGGACAGATACG. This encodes CASSPSGGRTDT. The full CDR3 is CASSPSGGRTDTQYF.

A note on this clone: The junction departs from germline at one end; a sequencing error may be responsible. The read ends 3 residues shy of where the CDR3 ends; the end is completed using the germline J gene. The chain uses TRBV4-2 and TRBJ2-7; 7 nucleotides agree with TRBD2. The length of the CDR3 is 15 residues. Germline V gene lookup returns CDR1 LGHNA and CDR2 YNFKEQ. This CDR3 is CASSQEASGLSEQYF. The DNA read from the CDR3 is TGCGCCAGCAGCCAAGAGGCTAGCGGACTCTCCGAG.

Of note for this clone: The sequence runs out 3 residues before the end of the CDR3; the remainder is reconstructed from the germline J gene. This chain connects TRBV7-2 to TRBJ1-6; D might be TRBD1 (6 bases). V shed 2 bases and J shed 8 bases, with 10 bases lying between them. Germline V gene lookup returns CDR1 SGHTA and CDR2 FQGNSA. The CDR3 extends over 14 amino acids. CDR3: CASSLTQGHSPLHF. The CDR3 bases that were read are TGTGCCAGCAGCTTAACACAGGGTCATTCACCC.

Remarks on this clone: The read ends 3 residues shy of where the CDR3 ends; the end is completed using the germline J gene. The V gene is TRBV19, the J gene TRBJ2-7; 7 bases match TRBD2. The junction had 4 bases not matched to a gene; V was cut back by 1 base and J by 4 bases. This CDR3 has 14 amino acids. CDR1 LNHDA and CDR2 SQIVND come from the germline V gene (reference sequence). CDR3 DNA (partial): TGTGCCAGTAGTATAGGAGCGGGAACATACGAG. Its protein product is CASSIGAGTYE. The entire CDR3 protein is CASSIGAGTYEQYF.

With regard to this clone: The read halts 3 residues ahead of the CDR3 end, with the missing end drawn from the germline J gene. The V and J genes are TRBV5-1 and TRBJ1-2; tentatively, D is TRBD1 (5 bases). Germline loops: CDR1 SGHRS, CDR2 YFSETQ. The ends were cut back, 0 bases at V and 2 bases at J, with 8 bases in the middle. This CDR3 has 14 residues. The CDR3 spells CASSLATANYGYTF. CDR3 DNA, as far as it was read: TGCGCCAGCAGCTTGGCGACAGCCAACTATGGC. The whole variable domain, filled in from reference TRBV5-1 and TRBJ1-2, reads KAGVTQTPRYLIKTRGQQVTLSCSPISGHRSVSWYQQTPGQGLQFLFEYFSETQRNKGNFPGRFSGRQFSNSRSEMNVSTLELGDSALYLCASSLATANYGYTFGSGTRLTVV.

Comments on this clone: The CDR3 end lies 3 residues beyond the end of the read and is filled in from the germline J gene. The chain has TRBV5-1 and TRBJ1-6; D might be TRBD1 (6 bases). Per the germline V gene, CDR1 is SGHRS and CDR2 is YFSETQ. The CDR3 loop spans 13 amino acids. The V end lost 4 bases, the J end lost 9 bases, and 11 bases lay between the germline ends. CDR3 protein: CASSPGTSSPLHF. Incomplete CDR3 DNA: TGCGCCAGCAGCCCCGGGACATCTTCACCC.

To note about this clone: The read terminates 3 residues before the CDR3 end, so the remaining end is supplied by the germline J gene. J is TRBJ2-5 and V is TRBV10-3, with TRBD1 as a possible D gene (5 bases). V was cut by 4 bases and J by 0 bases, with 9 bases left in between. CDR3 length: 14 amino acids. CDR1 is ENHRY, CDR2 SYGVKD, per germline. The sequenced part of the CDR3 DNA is TGTGCCATCAGTGGAGACAGTAACCAAGAGACC. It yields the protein CAISGDSNQET. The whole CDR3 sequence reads CAISGDSNQETQYF.

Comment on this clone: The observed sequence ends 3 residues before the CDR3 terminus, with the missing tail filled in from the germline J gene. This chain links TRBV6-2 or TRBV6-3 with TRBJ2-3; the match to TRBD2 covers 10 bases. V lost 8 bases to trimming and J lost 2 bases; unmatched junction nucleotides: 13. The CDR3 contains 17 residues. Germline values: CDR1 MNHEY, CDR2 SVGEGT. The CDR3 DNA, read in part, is TGTGCCAGCGCCAACCGGTGGACTAGCGGACTCACAGATACG. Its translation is CASANRWTSGLTDT. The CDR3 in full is CASANRWTSGLTDTQYF.

Incomplete CDR3 DNA: TGTGCCAGCAGCCAAGCGTACGAG. This gives the protein CASSQAYE. In full, the CDR3 is CASSQAYEQYF. V and J are TRBV14 and TRBJ2-7, with no clear D. The read ends 3 residues early relative to the CDR3; the germline J gene fills the gap. The germline CDR1 and CDR2 sequences are SGHDN and FVKESK. V was shortened by 1 base and J by 4 bases, with 2 bases between the two germline ends. This CDR3 contains 11 residues.

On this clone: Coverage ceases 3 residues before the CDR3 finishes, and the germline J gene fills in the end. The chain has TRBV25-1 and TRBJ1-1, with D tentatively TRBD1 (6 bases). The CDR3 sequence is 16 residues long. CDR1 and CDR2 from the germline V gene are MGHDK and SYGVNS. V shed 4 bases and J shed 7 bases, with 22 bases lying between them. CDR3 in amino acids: CASSGWGEGEIDEAFF. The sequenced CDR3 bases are TGTGCCAGCAGTGGTTGGGGCGAGGGGGAGATTGATGAA.

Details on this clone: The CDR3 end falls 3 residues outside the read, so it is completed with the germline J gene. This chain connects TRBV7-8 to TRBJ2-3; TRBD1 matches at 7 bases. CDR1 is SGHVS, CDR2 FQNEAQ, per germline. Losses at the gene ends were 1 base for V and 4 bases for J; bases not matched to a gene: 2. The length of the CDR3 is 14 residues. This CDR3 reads CASSLDRGADTQYF. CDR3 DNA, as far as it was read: TGTGCCAGCAGCTTAGACAGGGGCGCAGATACG.

This CDR3 is CASSSISSGRAETQYF. The CDR3 DNA, read in part, is TGTGCCAGCAGTTCCATATCTAGCGGGAGAGCCGAGACC. V gene TRBV6-2 or TRBV6-3 combines with J gene TRBJ2-5; 10 nucleotides agree with TRBD2. The read comes to an end 3 residues before the CDR3 does, leaving the germline J gene to fill in the end. The CDR3 is 16 residues long. The germline CDR1 and CDR2 sequences are MNHEY and SVGEGT. Unmatched junction bases numbered 10, after V lost 4 bases and J lost 5 bases.

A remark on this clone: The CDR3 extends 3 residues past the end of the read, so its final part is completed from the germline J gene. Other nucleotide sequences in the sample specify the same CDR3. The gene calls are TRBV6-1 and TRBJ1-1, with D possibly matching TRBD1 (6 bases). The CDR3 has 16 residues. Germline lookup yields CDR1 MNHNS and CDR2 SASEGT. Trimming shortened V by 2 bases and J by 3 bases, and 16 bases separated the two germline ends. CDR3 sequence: CASSESGGRGDTEAFF. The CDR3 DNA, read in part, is TGTGCCAGCAGTGAATCTGGGGGCAGGGGAGACACTGAA.

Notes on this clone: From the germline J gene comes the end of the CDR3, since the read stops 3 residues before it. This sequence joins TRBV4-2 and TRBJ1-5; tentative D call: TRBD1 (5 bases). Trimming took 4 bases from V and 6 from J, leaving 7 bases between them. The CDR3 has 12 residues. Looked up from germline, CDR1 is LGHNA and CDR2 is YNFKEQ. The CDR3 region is CASSLQGQPQHF. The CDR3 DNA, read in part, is TGTGCCAGCAGCCTTCAGGGTCAGCCC.

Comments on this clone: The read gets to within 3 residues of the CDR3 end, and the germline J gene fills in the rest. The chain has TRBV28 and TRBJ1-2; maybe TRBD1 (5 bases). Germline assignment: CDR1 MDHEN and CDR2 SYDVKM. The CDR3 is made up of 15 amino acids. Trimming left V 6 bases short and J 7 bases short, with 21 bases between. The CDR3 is CASRAMGGVESGYTF. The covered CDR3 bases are TGTGCCAGCAGGGCGATGGGGGGGGTCGAAAGTGGC.

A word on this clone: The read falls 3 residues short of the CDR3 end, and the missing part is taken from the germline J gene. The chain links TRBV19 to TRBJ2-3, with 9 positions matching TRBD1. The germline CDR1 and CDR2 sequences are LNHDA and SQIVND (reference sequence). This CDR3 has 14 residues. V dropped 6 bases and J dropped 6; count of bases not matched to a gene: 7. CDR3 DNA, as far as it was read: TGTGCCAGTAGGGGGACAGGGATGGGTGATACG. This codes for CASRGTGMGDT. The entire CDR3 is CASRGTGMGDTQYF.

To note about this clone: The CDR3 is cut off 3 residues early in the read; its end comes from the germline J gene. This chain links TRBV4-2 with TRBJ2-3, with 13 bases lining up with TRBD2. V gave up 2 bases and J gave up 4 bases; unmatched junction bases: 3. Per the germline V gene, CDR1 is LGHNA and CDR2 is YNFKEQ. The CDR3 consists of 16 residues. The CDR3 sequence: CASSQYTSGGADTQYF. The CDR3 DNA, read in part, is TGTGCCAGCAGCCAATACACTAGCGGGGGGGCAGATACG.

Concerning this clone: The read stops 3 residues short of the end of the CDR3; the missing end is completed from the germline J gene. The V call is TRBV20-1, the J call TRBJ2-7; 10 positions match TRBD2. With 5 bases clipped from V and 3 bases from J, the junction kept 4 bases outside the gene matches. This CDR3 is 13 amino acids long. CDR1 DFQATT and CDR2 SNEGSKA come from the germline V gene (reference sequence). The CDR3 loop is CSAGSGGIYEQYF. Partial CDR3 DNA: TGCAGTGCTGGTAGCGGGGGGATCTACGAG.

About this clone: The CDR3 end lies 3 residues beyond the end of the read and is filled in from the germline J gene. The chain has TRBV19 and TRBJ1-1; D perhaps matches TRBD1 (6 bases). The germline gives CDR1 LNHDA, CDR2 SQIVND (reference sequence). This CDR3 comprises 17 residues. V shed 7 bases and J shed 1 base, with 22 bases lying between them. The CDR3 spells CASTHIGGPLRNTEAFF. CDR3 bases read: TGTGCCAGTACCCACATCGGGGGGCCCCTCAGGAACACTGAA.

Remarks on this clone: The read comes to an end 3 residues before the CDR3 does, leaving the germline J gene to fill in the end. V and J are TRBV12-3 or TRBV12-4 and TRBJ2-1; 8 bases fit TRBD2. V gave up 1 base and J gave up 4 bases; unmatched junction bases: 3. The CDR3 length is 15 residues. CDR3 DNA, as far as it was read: TGTGCCAGCAGTTTAGAGGGACTAGTTTACAATGAG. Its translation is CASSLEGLVYNE. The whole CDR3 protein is CASSLEGLVYNEQFF.

The CDR3: CASSRTGGTDTQYF. Incomplete CDR3 DNA: TGTGCCAGCAGTAGGACAGGGGGCACAGATACG. The rearrangement joins TRBV6-4 to TRBJ2-3; 9 nucleotides match TRBD1. The sequenced fragment ends 3 residues before the CDR3 boundary, so the rest is inferred from the germline J gene. There are 14 residues in the CDR3. V shed 5 bases, J shed 1 base, and the junction held 1 base outside the gene matches. Per germline, CDR1 MRHNA and CDR2 SNTAGT.